The 16 T cell receptor beta chains reported below all come from one sample, sequenced in a study of blood T cell repertoires in COVID-19. Libraries were prepared by immunoSEQ multiplex PCR; TCRdb keeps only in-frame clonotypes and omits some of them. Here the sample spans approximately 210,000 clones, 88% being singletons. Sample: peripheral blood. These receptors originate from a man aged 18 to 29 with active or convalescent COVID-19.

This chain links TRBV7-9 with TRBJ1-3; D gene uncertain. The germline V gene encodes CDR1 SEHNR and CDR2 FQNEAQ (reference sequence). V lost 6 bases and J lost 4, with 7 bases in between. The CDR3 is made up of 12 amino acids. The CDR3 loop is CASRPTGNTIYF. In DNA form, the CDR3 reads TGTGCCAGCAGGCCCACAGGAAACACCATATATTTT.

The chain couples TRBV6-5 to TRBJ2-1; 8 bases are shared with TRBD2. Germline V gene sequence: CDR1 MNHEY, CDR2 SVGAGI. V dropped 5 bases and J dropped 7; count of bases not matched to a gene: 10. The CDR3 sequence is 15 residues long. CDR3 bases: TGTGCCAGCAGTACTAGCGGTGGGGGCCGGAATGAGCAGTTCTTC. The encoded protein is CASSTSGGGRNEQFF.

The chain carries TRBV18 and TRBJ1-6, with 9 bases aligning to TRBD1. V lost 3 bases, J lost 10 bases, and 4 bases stayed unmatched. Germline V gives CDR1 KGHSH, CDR2 LQKENI. The CDR3 runs 14 residues. The CDR3 protein is CASSPGTGQSPLHF. CDR3 bases: TGTGCCAGCTCACCCGGGACAGGGCAGTCACCCCTCCACTTT.

The V and J genes are TRBV5-1 and TRBJ1-2; D not resolved. V shed 0 bases and J shed 6 bases, with 6 bases lying between them. The CDR3 has 12 residues. From germline, CDR1 is SGHRS and CDR2 YFSETQ. The CDR3 loop is CASSLVGDGYTF. The CDR3 DNA follows: TGCGCCAGCAGCTTGGTCGGGGATGGCTACACCTTC.

This sequence joins TRBV7-9 and TRBJ1-3, with D perhaps matching TRBD1 (5 bases). The CDR3 runs to 16 residues. With 3 bases removed from V and 4 bases from J, the gap between germline ends came to 16 bases. CDR1 and CDR2 (germline): SEHNR, FQNEAQ (reference sequence). The CDR3 coding sequence is TGTGCCAGCAGCTTGCAGGGTGTAGGTGCAGGAAACACCATATATTTT. This encodes CASSLQGVGAGNTIYF.

This clone occurred a few times. V gene TRBV11-2 combines with J gene TRBJ2-3, with TRBD2 matching over 8 bases. The CDR3 totals 14 residues. The germline gives CDR1 SGHAT, CDR2 FQNNGV. V shed 5 bases, J shed 7 bases, and the junction held 8 bases outside the gene matches. CDR3 DNA sequence: TGTGCCAGCAGCCCGAGGACTAGCCTCTATACGCAGTATTTT. Translated: CASSPRTSLYTQYF.

Here the CDR3 reads CASSLGQAGASYEQYF. Here the CDR3 DNA reads TGTGCCAGCAGTTTGGGGCAAGCGGGAGCCTCCTACGAGCAGTACTTC. The gene calls are TRBV27 and TRBJ2-7; 8 bases align to TRBD2. Germline CDR1 and CDR2: MNHEY and SMNVEV (reference sequence). V lost 3 bases and J lost 0; bases outside the gene matches: 7. The CDR3 consists of 16 residues.

This clone was observed a single time. This sequence joins TRBV25-1 and TRBJ2-1; possible D gene TRBD1, 5 bases. V was shortened by 6 bases and J by 5 bases, with 8 bases between the two germline ends. This CDR3 is built from 12 residues. CDR1 and CDR2 from the germline V gene are MGHDK and SYGVNS. The CDR3 region has the DNA TGTGCCAGCAGACGACAGAACAATGAGCAGTTCTTC. It is translated as CASRRQNNEQFF.

This chain links TRBV5-1 with TRBJ1-2, with TRBD1 identical over 8 bases. The germline V gene encodes CDR1 SGHRS and CDR2 YFSETQ. This CDR3 is built from 14 residues. V lost 2 bases, J lost 6 bases, and 6 bases stayed unmatched. The CDR3 region is CASSFDRGRDGYTF. In DNA form, the CDR3 reads TGCGCCAGCAGCTTCGACAGGGGTCGCGATGGCTACACCTTC.

The chain uses TRBV21-1 and TRBJ2-5; TRBD1 is the table's D call and was not checked against the DNA. TRBV21-1 is shown as a pseudogene. The CDR3 sequence is 17 residues long. CDR3 protein: CASSKAPASGDQETQYF. The CDR3 DNA sequence: TGTGCCAGCAGCAAAGCCCCGGCGTCAGGCGACCAAGAGACCCAGTACTTC.

The V gene is TRBV5-6, the J gene TRBJ2-7; the match to TRBD2 covers 8 bases. The CDR3 is 16 residues long. V was clipped by 2 bases and J by 4 bases; unmatched bases: 11. Germline V gene sequence: CDR1 SGHDT, CDR2 YYEEEE. CDR3 residues: CASSFDAGGILYEQYF. DNA for the CDR3: TGTGCCAGCAGCTTCGATGCGGGAGGTATCCTTTACGAGCAGTACTTC.

The chain couples TRBV5-4 to TRBJ2-1; possible D gene TRBD1, 5 bases. Germline V gene lookup returns CDR1 SGHNT and CDR2 YYREEE (reference sequence). The CDR3 contains 15 residues. V shed 1 base and J shed 8 bases, with 16 bases lying between them. The CDR3 DNA reads TGTGCCAGCAGCTTGCTGGGCAGGGTAGGGGATGAGCAGTTCTTC. Amino acids: CASSLLGRVGDEQFF.

V and J are TRBV3-1 (or the pseudogene TRBV3-2) and TRBJ1-2, with D uncertain. Germline CDR1 and CDR2: LGHDT and YNNKEL (reference sequence). V was trimmed by 0 bases and J by 5 bases, leaving 7 bases between them. The CDR3 consists of 13 residues. The CDR3 DNA is TGTGCCAGCAGCCAAGATTTACGGTATGGCTACACCTTC. Encoded protein: CASSQDLRYGYTF.

The chain links TRBV27 to TRBJ2-3; D possibly corresponds to TRBD2 (5 bases). The CDR3 sequence is 15 residues long. The germline V gene encodes CDR1 MNHEY and CDR2 SMNVEV (reference sequence). Trimming took 8 bases from V and 0 from J, leaving 15 bases between them. The CDR3, as DNA: TGTGCCAGCGGAGGAGTAGGGATGAGCACAGATACGCAGTATTTT. It codes for CASGGVGMSTDTQYF.

For this clone: One junction end disagrees with the germline gene, perhaps due to a read error. This chain joins TRBV7-7 and TRBJ2-1; D might be TRBD2 (6 bases). Germline loops: CDR1 SSHAT, CDR2 FNYEAQ (reference sequence). The CDR3 is 16 residues long. The CDR3, as DNA: TGTGCTAGCAGCTTGAGCCGGGAAAGCGGGTACAATGAGCAGTTCTTC. Translation gives CASSLSRESGYNEQFF. The variable domain in full, with the rest retrieved from reference TRBV7-7 and TRBJ2-1, is GAGVSQSPRYKVTKRGQDVTLRCDPISSHATLYWYQQALGQGPEFLTYFNYEAQPDKSGLPSDRFSAERPEGSISTLTIQRTEQRDSAMYRCASSLSRESGYNEQFFGPGTRLTVL.

J is TRBJ1-4 and V is TRBV28; D gene uncertain. The germline V and J ends were trimmed by 6 bases and 8 bases, with 16 bases remaining between them. There are 14 residues in the CDR3. Germline CDR1 MDHEN, CDR2 SYDVKM. DNA for the CDR3: TGTGCCAGCAGCCAATACTACCAAATGGAAAAACTGTTTTTT. The encoded protein is CASSQYYQMEKLFF.